These 26 T cell receptor beta chains were all obtained from the same sample, sequenced in a study of control samples from healthy donors and cancer patients. TCRdb keeps only in-frame clones here, not all; method: immunoSEQ multiplex PCR. The data show about 120,000 clones, around 87% seen once. Sequencing was performed on blood. These receptors were obtained from a man aged 35 to 55 in good health.

The chain has TRBV7-9 and TRBJ1-1; possibly TRBD1 for D (6 bases). Trimming shortened V by 3 bases and J by 5 bases, and 13 bases separated the two germline ends. The germline gives CDR1 SEHNR, CDR2 FQNEAQ (reference sequence). There are 14 residues in the CDR3. The CDR3 DNA reads TGTGCCAGCAGCTTGAGCAGGGGCGGGACTGAAGCTTTCTTT. It codes for CASSLSRGGTEAFF.

The CDR3 region is CASTQRFFGEQYF. The CDR3, as DNA: TGTGCCAGCACCCAAAGGTTCTTCGGCGAGCAGTACTTC. The rearrangement joins TRBV7-8 to TRBJ2-7; D uncertain. Germline CDR1 is SGHVS and CDR2 is FQNEAQ. The CDR3 has 13 amino acids. The V gene lost 7 bases and the J gene lost 6 bases, with 16 bases spanning the gap. Complete variable domain (other parts from reference TRBV7-8 and TRBJ2-7): GAGVSQSPRYKVAKRGQDVALRCDPISGHVSLFWYQQALGQGPEFLTYFQNEAQLDKSGLPSDRFFAERPEGSVSTLKIQRTQQEDSAVYLCASTQRFFGEQYFGPGTRLTVT.

The V call is TRBV10-3, the J call TRBJ1-1, with a tentative D call TRBD1 (6 bases). The CDR3 runs 13 residues. Germline V gives CDR1 ENHRY, CDR2 SYGVKD. The V end was cut by 10 bases, the J end by 1 base, with 13 bases between. The chain's CDR3 is CATKGTPNTEAFF. In DNA form, the CDR3 reads TGTGCCACCAAGGGGACACCGAACACTGAAGCTTTCTTT.

The gene calls are TRBV12-3 or TRBV12-4 and TRBJ2-7, with D possibly being TRBD1 or TRBD2 (6 bases each). This CDR3 region has 13 residues. V lost 5 bases and J lost 6, with 14 bases in between. The CDR3 reads CASSPIGGFEQYF. DNA of the CDR3: TGTGCCAGCAGTCCTATCGGGGGCTTCGAGCAGTACTTC.

The V gene is TRBV2, the J gene TRBJ1-2; 10 nucleotides line up with TRBD1. The CDR3 runs 13 residues. CDR1 is SNHLY, CDR2 FYNNEI, per germline. V lost 6 bases to trimming and J lost 7 bases; unmatched junction nucleotides: 5. CDR3 sequence: CASRTGTGAGYTF. In DNA form, the CDR3 reads TGTGCCAGCAGGACCGGGACAGGGGCTGGCTACACCTTC.

This rearrangement joins TRBV5-1 to TRBJ1-1; perhaps TRBD1 as D (5 bases). This CDR3 comprises 15 residues. In germline, CDR1 is SGHRS, CDR2 YFSETQ. V lost 0 bases and J 5 bases, leaving 14 bases between the germline ends. CDR3 nucleotides: TGCGCCAGCAGCTTGGTGCTGGGGCGAAAGACTGAAGCTTTCTTT. This encodes CASSLVLGRKTEAFF. The variable domain in full, with the rest retrieved from reference TRBV5-1 and TRBJ1-1, is KAGVTQTPRYLIKTRGQQVTLSCSPISGHRSVSWYQQTPGQGLQFLFEYFSETQRNKGNFPGRFSGRQFSNSRSEMNVSTLELGDSALYLCASSLVLGRKTEAFFGQGTRLTVV.

The chain recombines TRBV6-5 with TRBJ2-7, with a weak D call TRBD1 (5 bases). The CDR3 spans 11 residues. The V end was cut by 7 bases, the J end by 11 bases, with 15 bases between. Germline CDR1 is MNHEY and CDR2 is SVGAGI. The CDR3 sequence: CASTKGTGEYF. The CDR3, as DNA: TGTGCCAGCACTAAGGGAACAGGCGAGTACTTC.

The chain joins TRBV7-9 to TRBJ2-2, with a tentative D call TRBD1 (6 bases). Germline assignment: CDR1 SEHNR and CDR2 FQNEAQ (reference sequence). The ends were cut back, 5 bases at V and 5 bases at J, with 15 bases in the middle. The CDR3 consists of 15 residues. Here the CDR3 reads CASSHGQMGTGELFF. The CDR3 nucleotides are TGTGCCAGCAGCCATGGACAGATGGGGACCGGGGAGCTGTTTTTT.

V usage is TRBV2 and J usage is TRBJ1-1; D ambiguous. V was cut by 3 bases and J by 1 base, with 6 bases left in between. The CDR3 loop spans 13 amino acids. From germline, CDR1 is SNHLY and CDR2 FYNNEI. CDR3 protein: CASSDQGNTEAFF. In nucleotides, the CDR3 is TGTGCCAGCAGTGATCAAGGGAACACTGAAGCTTTCTTT.

This chain links TRBV3-1 (or the pseudogene TRBV3-2) with TRBJ1-5; D call uncertain. Trimming stripped 4 bases from V and 5 bases from J, with 12 bases between. The CDR3 has 14 residues. Germline V lookup: CDR1 LGHDT, CDR2 YNNKEL (reference sequence). CDR3 protein: CASSRSAGYQPQHF. The CDR3 nucleotides are TGTGCCAGCAGCCGGAGCGCAGGCTATCAGCCCCAGCATTTT.

The chain uses TRBV2 and TRBJ2-7; no clear D. Trimming cost V 2 bases and J 7 bases, with 12 bases left between them. This CDR3 contains 13 residues. CDR1 SNHLY and CDR2 FYNNEI come from the germline V gene. This chain's CDR3 is CASSEQAPVEQYF. The CDR3 nucleotides read TGTGCCAGCAGTGAACAGGCTCCCGTGGAGCAGTACTTC. Using reference TRBV2 and TRBJ2-7 for the parts outside the CDR3, the full variable domain is EPEVTQTPSHQVTQMGQEVILRCVPISNHLYFYWYRQILGQKVEFLVSFYNNEISEKSEIFDDQFSVERPDGSNFTLKIRSTKLEDSAMYFCASSEQAPVEQYFGPGTRLTVT.

The chain carries TRBV9 and TRBJ2-7; the D gene is possibly TRBD1 (6 bases). CDR1 and CDR2 (germline): SGDLS, YYNGEE. Trimming cost V 4 bases and J 3 bases, with 17 bases left between them. The CDR3 spans 15 residues. The CDR3 reads CASSPLGRGNYEQYF. CDR3 nucleotides: TGTGCCAGCAGCCCCTTGGGCAGGGGAAACTACGAGCAGTACTTC.

The chain combines TRBV6-5 with TRBJ2-7, with TRBD2 matching 8 bases. The CDR3 covers 14 residues. Germline V gene lookup returns CDR1 MNHEY and CDR2 SVGAGI. V lost 4 bases to trimming and J lost 5 bases; unmatched junction nucleotides: 7. The CDR3 nucleotides read TGTGCCAGCAGTTCCCCGGGAGGGGCCCACGAGCAGTACTTC. Amino acids: CASSSPGGAHEQYF.

The CDR3 DNA is TGCGCCAGCAGCCAAGATAGAGGGGGAGGGTACGAGCAGTACTTC. Protein product: CASSQDRGGGYEQYF. The chain combines TRBV4-3 with TRBJ2-7; D may be TRBD2 (7 bases). With 0 bases removed from V and 4 bases from J, the gap between germline ends came to 13 bases. This CDR3 contains 15 residues. The germline V gene encodes CDR1 LGHNA and CDR2 YSLEER.

This chain joins TRBV5-1 and TRBJ1-2, with TRBD1 identical over 10 bases. The CDR3 is made up of 15 amino acids. Germline CDR1 and CDR2: SGHRS and YFSETQ. After removal of 3 bases from V and 4 bases from J, the junction contained 6 bases not matched to a gene. The CDR3 loop is CASSWGTGESYGYTF. CDR3 sequence (DNA): TGCGCCAGCAGCTGGGGGACAGGGGAAAGCTATGGCTACACCTTC.

V is TRBV6-6 and J is TRBJ2-1; no clear D. Trimming shortened V by 6 bases and J by 10 bases, and 10 bases separated the two germline ends. The length of the CDR3 is 11 residues. Germline-derived CDR1 and CDR2 are MNHNY and SVGAGI (reference sequence). The CDR3 DNA reads TGTGCCAGCAGCCAGCCACGGGAGCAGTTCTTC. Amino acids: CASSQPREQFF.

The rearrangement uses TRBV9 and TRBJ2-3; D is undetermined. The CDR3 has 16 amino acids. Germline V gives CDR1 SGDLS, CDR2 YYNGEE. The V and J ends lost 0 bases and 1 base respectively, with 12 bases between them. The CDR3 loop reads CASSVGKGLRTDTQYF. The CDR3 region has the DNA TGTGCCAGCAGCGTAGGTAAGGGCCTCCGCACAGATACGCAGTATTTT. Full variable domain (remainder filled in from reference TRBV9 and TRBJ2-3): DSGVTQTPKHLITATGQRVTLRCSPRSGDLSVYWYQQSLDQGLQFLIQYYNGEERAKGNILERFSAQQFPDLHSELNLSSLELGDSALYFCASSVGKGLRTDTQYFGPGTRLTVL.

This chain links TRBV29-1 with TRBJ1-3; no reliable D call. The CDR3 length is 14 residues. The germline gives CDR1 SQVTM, CDR2 ANQGSEA. V lost 4 bases and J 2 bases, leaving 12 bases between the germline ends. The CDR3 nucleotides read TGCAGCGTTGTTGACCCGTTTACTGGAAACACCATATATTTT. It encodes CSVVDPFTGNTIYF.

The V call is TRBV6-5, the J call TRBJ2-3; 8 bases fit TRBD2. The germline V gene has CDR1 MNHEY and CDR2 SVGAGI. Losses at the gene ends were 0 bases for V and 0 bases for J; bases not matched to a gene: 2. The CDR3 runs 16 residues. The CDR3 sequence: CASSYSLAGSTDTQYF. Here the CDR3 DNA reads TGTGCCAGCAGTTACTCGCTAGCGGGTAGCACAGATACGCAGTATTTT.

This clone appeared a few times. The chain recombines TRBV2 with TRBJ2-7; 10 bases map to TRBD1. Trimming took 4 bases from V and 2 from J; bases not matched to a gene: 8. From germline, CDR1 is SNHLY and CDR2 FYNNEI. CDR3 size: 16 residues. CDR3 sequence: CASSGGSGQGAYEQYF. In DNA, the CDR3 is TGTGCCAGCAGTGGAGGGTCCGGACAGGGGGCCTACGAGCAGTACTTC.

This clone was recorded once. The V and J genes are TRBV6-5 and TRBJ1-6, with 7 bases fitting TRBD1. Trimming at V came to 6 bases and at J to 10 bases, leaving 12 bases not matched to a gene. CDR1 is MNHEY, CDR2 SVGAGI, per germline. There are 15 residues in the CDR3. CDR3 nucleotide sequence: TGTGCCAGCAGCCTGACAGGGCTGGATGGGTCACCCCTCCACTTT. The encoded protein is CASSLTGLDGSPLHF.

The rearrangement uses TRBV30 and TRBJ1-3, with D uncertain. Germline V gene lookup returns CDR1 GTSNPN and CDR2 SVGIG (reference sequence). V was trimmed by 1 base and J by 0 bases, leaving 4 bases between them. This CDR3 has 13 amino acids. The CDR3 loop reads CAWSGVSGNTIYF. In DNA, the CDR3 is TGTGCCTGGAGTGGAGTCTCTGGAAACACCATATATTTT.

This chain joins TRBV9 and TRBJ2-7, with 9 bases lining up with TRBD2. Germline values: CDR1 SGDLS, CDR2 YYNGEE. J gave up 5 bases and V 5 bases, and 14 bases lay outside the gene matches. There are 16 residues in the CDR3. The CDR3 DNA is TGTGCCAGCAGGGGACCATCCGGGACTAGCCTAAACGAGCAGTACTTC. This sequence encodes CASRGPSGTSLNEQYF.

The J gene is TRBJ1-1, the V gene TRBV5-6; maybe TRBD1 (6 bases). V dropped 4 bases and J dropped 2 bases, with 15 bases sitting between them. Germline V gene lookup returns CDR1 SGHDT and CDR2 YYEEEE. This CDR3 spans 15 amino acids. As DNA, the CDR3 is TGTGCCAGCAGCGGACCCGGGACATATAACACTGAAGCTTTCTTT. It specifies CASSGPGTYNTEAFF.

The chain carries TRBV11-3 and TRBJ2-3; D not certain. V was shortened by 5 bases and J by 4 bases, with 10 bases between the two germline ends. The CDR3 covers 13 residues. Germline lookup yields CDR1 SGHNT and CDR2 YENEEA. CDR3 protein: CASSPGPSDTQYF. The CDR3 DNA reads TGTGCCAGCAGCCCCGGCCCTTCAGATACGCAGTATTTT.

The chain uses TRBV4-2 and TRBJ1-2, with D uncertain. Germline CDR1 is LGHNA and CDR2 is YNFKEQ. V was clipped by 3 bases and J by 7 bases, with 12 bases between them. The CDR3 loop spans 13 amino acids. The CDR3 spells CASSQREVAGYTF. The CDR3 DNA reads TGTGCCAGCAGCCAGAGGGAGGTCGCTGGCTACACCTTC.